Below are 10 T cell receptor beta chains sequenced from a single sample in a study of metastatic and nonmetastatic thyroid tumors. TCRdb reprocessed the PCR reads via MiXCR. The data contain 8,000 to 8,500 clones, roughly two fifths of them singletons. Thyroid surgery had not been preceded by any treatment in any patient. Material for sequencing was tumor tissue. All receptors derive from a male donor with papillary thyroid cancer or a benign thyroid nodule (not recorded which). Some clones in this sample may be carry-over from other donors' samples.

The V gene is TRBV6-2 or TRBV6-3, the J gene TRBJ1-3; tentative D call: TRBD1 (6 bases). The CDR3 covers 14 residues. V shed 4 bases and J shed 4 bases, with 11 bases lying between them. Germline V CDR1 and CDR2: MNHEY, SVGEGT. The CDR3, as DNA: TGTGCCAGCAGTTTACAGGGATCAGGAAACACCATATATTTT. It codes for CASSLQGSGNTIYF.

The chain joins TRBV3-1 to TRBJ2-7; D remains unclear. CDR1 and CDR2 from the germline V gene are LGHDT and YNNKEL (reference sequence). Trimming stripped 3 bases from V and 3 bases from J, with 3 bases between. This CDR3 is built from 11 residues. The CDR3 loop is CASSQNYEQYF. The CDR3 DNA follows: TGTGCCAGCAGCCAGAACTACGAGCAGTACTTC.

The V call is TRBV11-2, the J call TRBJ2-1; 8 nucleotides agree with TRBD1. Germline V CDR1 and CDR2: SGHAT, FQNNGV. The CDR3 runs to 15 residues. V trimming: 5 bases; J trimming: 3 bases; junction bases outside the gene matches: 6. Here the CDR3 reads CASSHSGTGYNEQFF. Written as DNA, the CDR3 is TGTGCCAGCAGCCATTCCGGGACAGGCTACAATGAGCAGTTCTTC.

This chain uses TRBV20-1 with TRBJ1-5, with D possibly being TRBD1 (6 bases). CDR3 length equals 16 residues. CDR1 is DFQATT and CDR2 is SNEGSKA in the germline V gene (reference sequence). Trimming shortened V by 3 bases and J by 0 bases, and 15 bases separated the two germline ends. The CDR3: CSASKTGDNSNQPQHF. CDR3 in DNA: TGCAGTGCTAGCAAGACAGGTGACAATAGCAATCAGCCCCAGCATTTT.

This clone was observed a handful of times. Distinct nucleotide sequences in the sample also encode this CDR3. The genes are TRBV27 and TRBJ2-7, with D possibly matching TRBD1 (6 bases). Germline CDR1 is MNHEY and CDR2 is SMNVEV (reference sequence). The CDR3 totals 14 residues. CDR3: CSGSPCTGLSEQYF. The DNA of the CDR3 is TGTTCCGGCAGTCCTTGCACAGGGCTGTCCGAGCAGTACTTC.

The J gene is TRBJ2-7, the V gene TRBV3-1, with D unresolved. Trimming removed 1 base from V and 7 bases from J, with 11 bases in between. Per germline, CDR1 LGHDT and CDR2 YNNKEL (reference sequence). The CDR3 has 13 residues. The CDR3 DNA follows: TGTGCCAGCAGCCAAGTTGAAACGGTAGAGCAGTACTTC. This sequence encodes CASSQVETVEQYF.

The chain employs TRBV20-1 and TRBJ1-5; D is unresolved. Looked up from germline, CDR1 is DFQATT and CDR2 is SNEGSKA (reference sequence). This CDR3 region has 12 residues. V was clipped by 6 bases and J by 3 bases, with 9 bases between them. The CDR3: CSATLLNQPQHF. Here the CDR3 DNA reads TGCAGTGCCACATTACTCAATCAGCCCCAGCATTTT.

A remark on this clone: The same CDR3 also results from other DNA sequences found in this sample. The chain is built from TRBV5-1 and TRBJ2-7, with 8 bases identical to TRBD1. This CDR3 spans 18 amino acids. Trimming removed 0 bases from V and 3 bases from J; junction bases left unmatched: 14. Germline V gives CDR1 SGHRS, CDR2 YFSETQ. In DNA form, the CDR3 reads TGCGCCAGCAGCTTGGTAGGGCTACAGGGGGTCAAGTTCTACGAGCAGTACTTC. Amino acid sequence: CASSLVGLQGVKFYEQYF.

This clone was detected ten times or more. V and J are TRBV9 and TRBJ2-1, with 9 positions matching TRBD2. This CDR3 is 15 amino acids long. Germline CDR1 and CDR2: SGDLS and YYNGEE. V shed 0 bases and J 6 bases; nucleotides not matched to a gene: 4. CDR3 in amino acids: CASSVGGLAINEQFF. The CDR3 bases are TGTGCCAGCAGCGTAGGGGGACTAGCAATCAATGAGCAGTTCTTC.

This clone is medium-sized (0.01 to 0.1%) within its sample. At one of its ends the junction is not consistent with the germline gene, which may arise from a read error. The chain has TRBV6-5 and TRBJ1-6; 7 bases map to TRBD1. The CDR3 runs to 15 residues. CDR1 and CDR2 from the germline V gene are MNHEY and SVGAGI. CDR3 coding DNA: TGTGCCAGCAGTTATACTCCAGGGGGTACTTCACCCCCCCACTTT. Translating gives CASSYTPGGTSPPHF.